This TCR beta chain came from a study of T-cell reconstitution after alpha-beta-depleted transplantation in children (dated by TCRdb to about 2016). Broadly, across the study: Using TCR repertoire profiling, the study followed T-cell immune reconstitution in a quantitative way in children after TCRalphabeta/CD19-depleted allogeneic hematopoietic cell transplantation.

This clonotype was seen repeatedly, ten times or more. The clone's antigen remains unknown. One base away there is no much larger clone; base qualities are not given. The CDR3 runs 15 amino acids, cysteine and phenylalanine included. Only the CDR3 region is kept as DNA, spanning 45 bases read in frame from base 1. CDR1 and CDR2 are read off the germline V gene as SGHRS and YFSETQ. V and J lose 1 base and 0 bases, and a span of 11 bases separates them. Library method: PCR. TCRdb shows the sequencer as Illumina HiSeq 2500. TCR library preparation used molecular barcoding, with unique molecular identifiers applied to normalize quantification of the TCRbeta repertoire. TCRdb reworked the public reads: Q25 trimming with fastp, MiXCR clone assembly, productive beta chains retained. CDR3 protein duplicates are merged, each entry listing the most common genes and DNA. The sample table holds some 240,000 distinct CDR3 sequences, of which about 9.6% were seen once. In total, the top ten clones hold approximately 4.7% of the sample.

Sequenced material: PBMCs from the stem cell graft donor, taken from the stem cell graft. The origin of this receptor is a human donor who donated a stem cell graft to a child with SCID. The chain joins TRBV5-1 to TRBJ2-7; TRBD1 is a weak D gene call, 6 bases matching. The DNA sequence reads TGCGCCAGCAGCTTGACAGGGTTTCCCTCCTACGAGCAGTACTTC. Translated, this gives CASSLTGFPSYEQYF. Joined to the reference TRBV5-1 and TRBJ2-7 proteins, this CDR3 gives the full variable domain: KAGVTQTPRYLIKTRGQQVTLSCSPISGHRSVSWYQQTPGQGLQFLFEYFSETQRNKGNFPGRFSGRQFSNSRSEMNVSTLELGDSALYLCASSLTGFPSYEQYFGPGTRLTVT.